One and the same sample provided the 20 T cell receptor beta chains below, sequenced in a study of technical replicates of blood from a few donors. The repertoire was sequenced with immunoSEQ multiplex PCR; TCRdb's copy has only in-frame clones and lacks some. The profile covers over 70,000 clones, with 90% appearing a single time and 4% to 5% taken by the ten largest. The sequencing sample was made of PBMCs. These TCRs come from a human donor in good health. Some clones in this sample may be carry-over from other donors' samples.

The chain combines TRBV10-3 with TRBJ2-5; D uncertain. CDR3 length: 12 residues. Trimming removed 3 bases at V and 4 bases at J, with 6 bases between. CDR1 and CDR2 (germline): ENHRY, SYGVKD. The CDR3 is CAISDRSETQYF. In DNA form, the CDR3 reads TGTGCCATCAGTGACAGGTCAGAGACCCAGTACTTC.

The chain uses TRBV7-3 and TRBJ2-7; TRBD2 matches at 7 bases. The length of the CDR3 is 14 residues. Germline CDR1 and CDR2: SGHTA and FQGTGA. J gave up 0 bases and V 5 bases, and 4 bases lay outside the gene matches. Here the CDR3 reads CASSPGTNSYEQYF. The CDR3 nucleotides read TGTGCCAGCAGCCCCGGGACTAACTCCTACGAGCAGTACTTC.

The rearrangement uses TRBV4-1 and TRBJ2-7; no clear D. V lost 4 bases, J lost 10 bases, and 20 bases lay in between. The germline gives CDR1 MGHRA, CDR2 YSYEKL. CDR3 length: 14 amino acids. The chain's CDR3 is CASSRIGPPGDQYF. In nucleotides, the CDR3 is TGCGCCAGCAGCCGCATAGGCCCGCCGGGTGACCAGTACTTC.

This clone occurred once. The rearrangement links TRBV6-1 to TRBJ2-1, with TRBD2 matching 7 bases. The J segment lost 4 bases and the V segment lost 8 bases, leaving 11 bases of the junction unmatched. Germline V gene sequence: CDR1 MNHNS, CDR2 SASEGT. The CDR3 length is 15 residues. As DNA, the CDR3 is TGTGCCAGCCCCCCTGGGCTAGCGGCTTACAATGAGCAGTTCTTC. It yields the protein CASPPGLAAYNEQFF.

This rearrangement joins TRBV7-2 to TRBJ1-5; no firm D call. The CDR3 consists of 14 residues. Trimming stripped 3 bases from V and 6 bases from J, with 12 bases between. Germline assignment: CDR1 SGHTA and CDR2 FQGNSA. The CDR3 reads CASSFSLGGQPQHF. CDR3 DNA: TGTGCCAGCAGCTTCAGTTTAGGAGGTCAGCCCCAGCATTTT.

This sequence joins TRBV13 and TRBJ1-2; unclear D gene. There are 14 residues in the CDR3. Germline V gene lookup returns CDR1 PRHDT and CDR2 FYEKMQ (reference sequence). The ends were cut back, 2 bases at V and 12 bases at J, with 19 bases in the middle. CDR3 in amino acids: CASSLRSGVRTDTF. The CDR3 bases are TGTGCCAGCAGCTTACGTAGCGGGGTACGGACTGACACCTTC. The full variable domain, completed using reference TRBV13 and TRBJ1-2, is AAGVIQSPRHLIKEKRETATLKCYPIPRHDTVYWYQQGPGQDPQFLISFYEKMQSDKGSIPDRFSAQQFSDYHSELNMSSLELGDSALYFCASSLRSGVRTDTFGSGTRLTVV.

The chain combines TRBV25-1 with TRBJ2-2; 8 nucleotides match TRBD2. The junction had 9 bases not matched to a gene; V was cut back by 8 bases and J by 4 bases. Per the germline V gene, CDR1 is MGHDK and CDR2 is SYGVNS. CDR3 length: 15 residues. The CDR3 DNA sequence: TGTGCCAGCGGCATCGGGGGGGCTGGCACCGGGGAGCTGTTTTTT. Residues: CASGIGGAGTGELFF.

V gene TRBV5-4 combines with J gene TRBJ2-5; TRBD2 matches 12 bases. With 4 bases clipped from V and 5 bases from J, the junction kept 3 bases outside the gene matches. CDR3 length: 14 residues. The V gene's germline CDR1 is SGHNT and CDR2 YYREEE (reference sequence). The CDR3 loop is CASSRGTSGETQYF. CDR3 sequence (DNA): TGTGCCAGCAGCCGAGGGACTAGCGGGGAGACCCAGTACTTC.

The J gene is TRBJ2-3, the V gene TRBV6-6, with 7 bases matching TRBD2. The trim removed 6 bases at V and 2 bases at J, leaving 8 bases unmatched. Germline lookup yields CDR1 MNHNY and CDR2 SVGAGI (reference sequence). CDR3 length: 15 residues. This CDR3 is CASRKRDSYTDTQYF. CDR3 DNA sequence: TGTGCCAGCAGAAAGCGGGACTCCTACACAGATACGCAGTATTTT.

CDR3 residues: CASSPNVQGGQPQHF. CDR3 bases: TGTGCCAGCTCACCAAACGTCCAGGGGGGCCAGCCCCAGCATTTT. The chain couples TRBV18 to TRBJ1-5, with 7 positions matching TRBD1. The germline CDR1 and CDR2 sequences are KGHSH and LQKENI. The ends lost 2 bases at V and 7 bases at J; junction bases unmatched: 8. The CDR3 consists of 15 residues.

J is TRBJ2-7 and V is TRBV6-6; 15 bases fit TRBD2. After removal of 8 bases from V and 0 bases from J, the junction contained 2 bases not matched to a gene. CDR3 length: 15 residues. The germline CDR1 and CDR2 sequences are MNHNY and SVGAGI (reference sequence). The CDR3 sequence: CASGTSGRISYEQYF. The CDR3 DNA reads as TGTGCCAGCGGGACTAGCGGGAGGATCTCCTACGAGCAGTACTTC.

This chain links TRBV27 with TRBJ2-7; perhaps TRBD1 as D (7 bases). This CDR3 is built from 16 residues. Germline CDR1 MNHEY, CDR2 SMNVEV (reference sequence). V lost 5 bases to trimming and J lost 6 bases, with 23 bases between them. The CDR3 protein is CASSQRLAGGIGEQYF. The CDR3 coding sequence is TGTGCCAGCAGTCAACGTCTGGCAGGGGGGATTGGCGAGCAGTACTTC.

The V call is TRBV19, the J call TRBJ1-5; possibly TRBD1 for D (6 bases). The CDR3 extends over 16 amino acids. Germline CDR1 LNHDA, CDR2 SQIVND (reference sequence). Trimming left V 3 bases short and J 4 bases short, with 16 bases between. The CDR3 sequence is CASSIKTGTPNQPQHF. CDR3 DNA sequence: TGTGCCAGTAGTATCAAAACCGGGACACCAAATCAGCCCCAGCATTTT. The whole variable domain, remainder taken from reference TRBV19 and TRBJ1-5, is DGGITQSPKYLFRKEGQNVTLSCEQNLNHDAMYWYRQDPGQGLRLIYYSQIVNDFQKGDIAEGYSVSREKKESFPLTVTSAQKNPTAFYLCASSIKTGTPNQPQHFGDGTRLSIL.

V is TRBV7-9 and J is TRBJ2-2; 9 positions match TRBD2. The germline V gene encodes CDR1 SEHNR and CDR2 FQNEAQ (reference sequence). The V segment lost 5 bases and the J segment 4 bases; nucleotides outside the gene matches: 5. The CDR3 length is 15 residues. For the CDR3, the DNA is TGTGCCAGCAGCCCGAATAGCGGGAGCACCGGGGAGCTGTTTTTT. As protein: CASSPNSGSTGELFF.

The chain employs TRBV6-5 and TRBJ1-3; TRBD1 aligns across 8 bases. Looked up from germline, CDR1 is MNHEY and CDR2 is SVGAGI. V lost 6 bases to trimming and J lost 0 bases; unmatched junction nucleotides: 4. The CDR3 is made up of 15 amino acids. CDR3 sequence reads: CASSWDRNSGNTIYF. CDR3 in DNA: TGTGCCAGCAGCTGGGACAGGAACTCTGGAAACACCATATATTTT.

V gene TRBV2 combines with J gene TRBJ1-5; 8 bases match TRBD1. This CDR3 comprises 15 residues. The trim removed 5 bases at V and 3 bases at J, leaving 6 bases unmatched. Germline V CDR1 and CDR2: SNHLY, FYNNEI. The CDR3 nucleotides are TGTGCCAGCAGTTCGCAGGGGGCGCACAATCAGCCCCAGCATTTT. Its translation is CASSSQGAHNQPQHF.

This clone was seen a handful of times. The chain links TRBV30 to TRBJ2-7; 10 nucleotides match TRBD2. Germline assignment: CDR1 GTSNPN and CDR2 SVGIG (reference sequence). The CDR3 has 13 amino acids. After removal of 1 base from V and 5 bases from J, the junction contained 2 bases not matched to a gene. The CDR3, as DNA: TGTGCCTGGAGTGGACTAGCGGGTAACGAGCAGTACTTC. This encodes CAWSGLAGNEQYF.

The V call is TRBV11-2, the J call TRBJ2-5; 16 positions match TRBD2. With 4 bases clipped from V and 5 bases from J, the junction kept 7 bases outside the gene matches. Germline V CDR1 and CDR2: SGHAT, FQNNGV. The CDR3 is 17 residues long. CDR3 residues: CASSSGTSGRAGETQYF. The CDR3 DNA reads TGTGCCAGCAGCTCCGGGACTAGCGGGAGGGCGGGGGAGACCCAGTACTTC.

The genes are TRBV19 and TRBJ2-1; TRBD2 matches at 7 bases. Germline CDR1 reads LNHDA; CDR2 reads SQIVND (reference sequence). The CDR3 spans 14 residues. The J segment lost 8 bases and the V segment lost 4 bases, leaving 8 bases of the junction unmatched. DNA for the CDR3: TGTGCCAGTAGTACCGGGAGGACAACACATGAGCAGTTCTTC. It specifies CASSTGRTTHEQFF.

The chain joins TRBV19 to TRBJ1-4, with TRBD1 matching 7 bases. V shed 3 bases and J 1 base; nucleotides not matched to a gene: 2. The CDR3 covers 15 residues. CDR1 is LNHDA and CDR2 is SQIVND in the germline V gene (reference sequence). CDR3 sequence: CASSIRDRTNEKLFF. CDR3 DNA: TGTGCCAGTAGTATTAGGGACAGAACTAATGAAAAACTGTTTTTT.